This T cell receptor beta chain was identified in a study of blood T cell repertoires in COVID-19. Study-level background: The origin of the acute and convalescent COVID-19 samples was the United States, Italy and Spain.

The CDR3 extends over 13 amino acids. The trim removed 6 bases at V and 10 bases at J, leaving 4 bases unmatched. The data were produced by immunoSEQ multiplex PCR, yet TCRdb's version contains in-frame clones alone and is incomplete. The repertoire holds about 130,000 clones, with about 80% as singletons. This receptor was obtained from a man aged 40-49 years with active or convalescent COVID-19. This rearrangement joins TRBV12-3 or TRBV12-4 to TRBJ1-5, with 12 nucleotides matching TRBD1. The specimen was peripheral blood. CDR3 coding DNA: TGTGCCAGCAGGCCGGGACAGGGGGCCCCCCAGCATTTT. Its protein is CASRPGQGAPQHF.